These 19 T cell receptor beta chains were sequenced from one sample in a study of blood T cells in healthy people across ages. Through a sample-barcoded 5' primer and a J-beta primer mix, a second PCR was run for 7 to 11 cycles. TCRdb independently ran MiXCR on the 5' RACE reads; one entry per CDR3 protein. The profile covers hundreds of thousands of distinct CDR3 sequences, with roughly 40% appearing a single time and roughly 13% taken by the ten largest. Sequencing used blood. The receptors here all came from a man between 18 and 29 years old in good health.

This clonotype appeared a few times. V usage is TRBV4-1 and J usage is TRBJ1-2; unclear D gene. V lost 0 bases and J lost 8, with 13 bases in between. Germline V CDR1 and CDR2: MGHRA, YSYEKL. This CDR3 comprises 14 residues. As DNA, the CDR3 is TGCGCCAGCAGCCAAGAACCCGGGAGAGGAGGCTACACCTTC. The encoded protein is CASSQEPGRGGYTF.

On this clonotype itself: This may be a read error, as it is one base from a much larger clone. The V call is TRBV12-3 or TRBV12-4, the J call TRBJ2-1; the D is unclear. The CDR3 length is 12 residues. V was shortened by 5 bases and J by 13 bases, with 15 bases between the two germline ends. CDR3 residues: CASSTYTATQFF. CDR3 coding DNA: TGTGCCAGCAGTACCTATACAGCGACCCAGTTCTTC.

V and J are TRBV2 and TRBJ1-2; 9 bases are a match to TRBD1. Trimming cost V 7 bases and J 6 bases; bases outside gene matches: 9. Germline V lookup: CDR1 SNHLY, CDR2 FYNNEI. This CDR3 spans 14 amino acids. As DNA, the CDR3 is TGTGCCAGCACCACGACAGGGGGGGAACATGGCTACACCTTC. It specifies CASTTTGGEHGYTF.

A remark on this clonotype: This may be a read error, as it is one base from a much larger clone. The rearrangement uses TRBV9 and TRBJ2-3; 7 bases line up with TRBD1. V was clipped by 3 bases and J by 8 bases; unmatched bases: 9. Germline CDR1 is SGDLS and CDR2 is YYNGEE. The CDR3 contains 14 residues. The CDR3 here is CASSEDRLGCTQYF. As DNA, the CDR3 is TGTGCCAGCAGCGAGGACAGGCTCGGTTGTACGCAGTATTTT.

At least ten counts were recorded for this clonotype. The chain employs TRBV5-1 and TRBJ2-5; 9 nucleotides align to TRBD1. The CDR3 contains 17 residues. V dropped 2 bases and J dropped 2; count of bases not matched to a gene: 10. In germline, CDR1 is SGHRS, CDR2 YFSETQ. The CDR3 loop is CASSFSTGGPPQETQYF. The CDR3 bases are TGCGCCAGCAGCTTTTCAACAGGGGGCCCACCACAAGAGACCCAGTACTTC.

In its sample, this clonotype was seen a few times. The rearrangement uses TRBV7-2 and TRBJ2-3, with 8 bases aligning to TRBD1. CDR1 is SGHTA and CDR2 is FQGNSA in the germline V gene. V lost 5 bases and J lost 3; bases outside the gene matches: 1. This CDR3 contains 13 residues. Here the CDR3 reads CASSGQGTDTQYF. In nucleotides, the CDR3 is TGTGCCAGCAGCGGACAGGGTACAGATACGCAGTATTTT.

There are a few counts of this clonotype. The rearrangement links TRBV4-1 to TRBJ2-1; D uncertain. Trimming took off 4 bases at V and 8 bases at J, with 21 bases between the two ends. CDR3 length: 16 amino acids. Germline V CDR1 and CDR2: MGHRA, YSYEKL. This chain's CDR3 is CASSRSAGAFQDEQFF. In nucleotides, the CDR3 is TGCGCCAGCAGCCGAAGTGCTGGCGCATTTCAGGATGAGCAGTTCTTC.

This CDR3 is CSADTGDPKNIQYF. The CDR3 bases are TGCAGTGCGGATACAGGGGATCCCAAAAACATTCAGTACTTC. This chain links TRBV20-1 with TRBJ2-4; TRBD1 aligns across 7 bases. With V trimmed by 6 bases and J by 2 bases, 7 bases remained unmatched. The CDR3 contains 14 residues. Per the germline V gene, CDR1 is DFQATT and CDR2 is SNEGSKA (reference sequence).

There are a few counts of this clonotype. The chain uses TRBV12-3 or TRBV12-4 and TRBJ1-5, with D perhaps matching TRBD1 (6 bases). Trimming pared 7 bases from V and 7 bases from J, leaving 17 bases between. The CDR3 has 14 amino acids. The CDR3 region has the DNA TGTGCCAGCACTAGCGGGGGGCGAGGCCAGCCCCAGCATTTT. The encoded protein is CASTSGGRGQPQHF.

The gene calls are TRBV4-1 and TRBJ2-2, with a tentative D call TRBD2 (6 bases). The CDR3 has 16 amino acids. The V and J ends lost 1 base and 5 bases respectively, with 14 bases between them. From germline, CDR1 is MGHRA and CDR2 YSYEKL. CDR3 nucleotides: TGCGCCAGCAGCCAAGGGGAGGACTTCTTTACCGGGGAGCTGTTTTTT. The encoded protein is CASSQGEDFFTGELFF.

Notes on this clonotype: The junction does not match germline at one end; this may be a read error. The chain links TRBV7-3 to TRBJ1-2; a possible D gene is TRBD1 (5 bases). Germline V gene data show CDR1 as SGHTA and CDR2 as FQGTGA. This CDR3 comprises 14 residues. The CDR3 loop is CTSGLTDSIYGYTF. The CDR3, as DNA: TGTACCAGCGGCTTAACAGACAGTATCTATGGCTACACCTTC.

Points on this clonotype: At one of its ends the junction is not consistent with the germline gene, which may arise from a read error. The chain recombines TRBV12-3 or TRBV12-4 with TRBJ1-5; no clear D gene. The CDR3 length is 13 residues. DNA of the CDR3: TGTGCCGGCAGTTTAGGGCGCAATCAGCCCCAGCATTTT. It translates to CAGSLGRNQPQHF.

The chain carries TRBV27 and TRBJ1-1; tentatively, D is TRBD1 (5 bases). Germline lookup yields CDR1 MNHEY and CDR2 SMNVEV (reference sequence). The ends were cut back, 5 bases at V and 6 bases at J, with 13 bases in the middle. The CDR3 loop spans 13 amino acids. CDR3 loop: CASSKTDPPEAFF. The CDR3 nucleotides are TGTGCCAGCAGTAAGACAGATCCGCCTGAAGCTTTCTTT.

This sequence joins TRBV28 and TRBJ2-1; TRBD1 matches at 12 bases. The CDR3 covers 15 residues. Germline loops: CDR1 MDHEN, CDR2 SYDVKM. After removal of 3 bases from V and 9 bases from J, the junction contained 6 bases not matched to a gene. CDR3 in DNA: TGTGCCAGCAGTTTTCAGGGACAGGGGGCACGTGAGCAGTTCTTC. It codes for CASSFQGQGAREQFF. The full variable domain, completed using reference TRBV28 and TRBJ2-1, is DVKVTQSSRYLVKRTGEKVFLECVQDMDHENMFWYRQDPGLGLRLIYFSYDVKMKEKGDIPEGYSVSREKKERFSLILESASTNQTSMYLCASSFQGQGAREQFFGPGTRLTVL.

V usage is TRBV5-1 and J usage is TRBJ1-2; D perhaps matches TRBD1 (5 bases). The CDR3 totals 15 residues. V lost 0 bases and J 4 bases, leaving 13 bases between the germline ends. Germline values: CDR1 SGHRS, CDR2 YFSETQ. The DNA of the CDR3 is TGCGCCAGCAGCTTGGGGGACCCTAGCCCCTATGGCTACACCTTC. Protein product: CASSLGDPSPYGYTF. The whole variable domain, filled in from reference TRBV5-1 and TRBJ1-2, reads KAGVTQTPRYLIKTRGQQVTLSCSPISGHRSVSWYQQTPGQGLQFLFEYFSETQRNKGNFPGRFSGRQFSNSRSEMNVSTLELGDSALYLCASSLGDPSPYGYTFGSGTRLTVV.

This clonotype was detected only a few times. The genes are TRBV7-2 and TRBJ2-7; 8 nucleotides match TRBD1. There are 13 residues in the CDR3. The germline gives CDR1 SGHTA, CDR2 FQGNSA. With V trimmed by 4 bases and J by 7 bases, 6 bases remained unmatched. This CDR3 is CASSSDRVREQYF. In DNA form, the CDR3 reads TGTGCCAGCAGCTCGGACAGGGTACGAGAGCAGTACTTC. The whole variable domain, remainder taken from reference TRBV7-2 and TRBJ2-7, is GAGVSQSPSNKVTEKGKDVELRCDPISGHTALYWYRQSLGQGLEFLIYFQGNSAPDKSGLPSDRFSAERTGGSVSTLTIQRTQQEDSAVYLCASSSDRVREQYFGPGTRLTVT.

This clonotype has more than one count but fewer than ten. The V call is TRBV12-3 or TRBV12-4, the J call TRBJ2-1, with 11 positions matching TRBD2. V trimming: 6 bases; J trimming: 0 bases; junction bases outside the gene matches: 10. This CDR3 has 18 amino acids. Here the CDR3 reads CASRQLAGAPRSYNEQFF. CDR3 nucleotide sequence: TGTGCCAGCAGGCAACTAGCGGGGGCGCCCCGCTCCTACAATGAGCAGTTCTTC.

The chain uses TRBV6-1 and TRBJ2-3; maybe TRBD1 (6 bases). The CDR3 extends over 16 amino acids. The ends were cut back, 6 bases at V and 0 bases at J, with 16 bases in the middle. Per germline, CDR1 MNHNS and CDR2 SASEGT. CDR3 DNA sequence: TGTGCCAGCAGCGGCCAGGGGATCGGTAGCACAGATACGCAGTATTTT. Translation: CASSGQGIGSTDTQYF.

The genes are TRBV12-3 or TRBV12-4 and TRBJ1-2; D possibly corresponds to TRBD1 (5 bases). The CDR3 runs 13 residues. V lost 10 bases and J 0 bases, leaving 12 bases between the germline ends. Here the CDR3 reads CATQGDTNYGYTF. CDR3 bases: TGTGCCACCCAGGGTGACACTAACTATGGCTACACCTTC.